The 11 T cell receptor beta chains below come from one sample, sequenced in a study of identical twins (TCRdb year 2016). Preparation of the library involved 5' RACE. Data came from an Illumina HiSeq 2000. TCRdb reran the public reads through fastp at Q25 and MiXCR, keeping productive beta chains. Under each unique CDR3 protein, matching rows form one entry showing the most common genes and DNA. The sample has around 480,000 distinct CDR3 sequences on record, 13% to 15% of them singletons. The ten top clones hold approximately 1% of the sample. The same sample was also used in a study of yellow fever vaccine responses in identical twins.

The sample consisted of CD4+ T cells sorted from blood. Receptors originate from a woman between 18 and 30 years old in good health.

The chain uses TRBV19 and TRBJ2-3; tentative D call: TRBD2 (5 bases). Per the germline V gene, CDR1 is LNHDA and CDR2 is SQIVND (reference sequence). V lost 3 bases and J 1 base, leaving 11 bases between the germline ends. The CDR3 covers 15 residues. The CDR3 nucleotides read TGTGCCAGTAGTATTGCCGCGGGCCGCACAGATACGCAGTATTTT. Translation gives CASSIAAGRTDTQYF.

This clonotype appeared a few times. The CDR3 protein is CSARDGRVPYNEQFF. The CDR3 DNA is TGCAGTGCTAGAGATGGCAGGGTCCCCTACAATGAGCAGTTCTTC. V is TRBV20-1 and J is TRBJ2-1; possible D gene TRBD1, 5 bases. There are 15 residues in the CDR3. Germline CDR1 and CDR2: DFQATT and SNEGSKA (reference sequence). Trimming left V 0 bases short and J 2 bases short, with 11 bases between.

The CDR3 bases are TGTGCCAGCAGACGACAGATAACTAGCAATCAGCCCCAGCATTTT. This translates into CASRRQITSNQPQHF. The chain links TRBV6-1 to TRBJ1-5; TRBD1 is a possible D gene (5 bases). CDR1 and CDR2 from the germline V gene are MNHNS and SASEGT. The V gene lost 6 bases and the J gene lost 0 bases, with 12 bases spanning the gap. There are 15 residues in the CDR3.

This clonotype was recorded a few times. CDR3 DNA sequence: TGTGCCAGCACCAAAGGATCTCCTCAAAACACCGGGGAGCTGTTTTTT. This codes for CASTKGSPQNTGELFF. The chain uses TRBV12-3 or TRBV12-4 and TRBJ2-2; no reliable D call. The germline V and J ends were trimmed by 7 bases and 2 bases, with 17 bases remaining between them. The CDR3 length is 16 residues.

This clonotype was seen a handful of times. CDR3 DNA sequence: TGTGCCAGCAGCCCGCCGGGACAGGGGGCTTTCAATGAGCAGTTCTTC. This codes for CASSPPGQGAFNEQFF. The genes are TRBV28 and TRBJ2-1, with TRBD1 matching 12 bases. Germline CDR1 reads MDHEN; CDR2 reads SYDVKM. The length of the CDR3 is 16 residues. V lost 6 bases, J lost 6 bases, and 9 bases stayed unmatched.

This clonotype was detected many times. This sequence joins TRBV5-1 and TRBJ2-7; 8 bases match TRBD1. Germline V lookup: CDR1 SGHRS, CDR2 YFSETQ. The J segment lost 0 bases and the V segment lost 4 bases, leaving 3 bases of the junction unmatched. The CDR3 is made up of 14 amino acids. The CDR3 spells CASSRGQDSYEQYF. The CDR3 region has the DNA TGCGCCAGCAGCCGGGGACAGGACTCCTACGAGCAGTACTTC.

This clonotype has a handful of counts. The chain is built from TRBV20-1 and TRBJ2-2; 10 bases line up with TRBD1. V was clipped by 3 bases and J by 6 bases; unmatched bases: 4. CDR3 length equals 14 residues. Germline V lookup: CDR1 DFQATT, CDR2 SNEGSKA (reference sequence). Here the CDR3 reads CSASGQGEAGELFF. CDR3 sequence (DNA): TGCAGTGCTAGCGGACAGGGGGAGGCCGGGGAGCTGTTTTTT.

This clonotype was seen a handful of times. The V call is TRBV2, the J call TRBJ1-5; 9 nucleotides agree with TRBD1. CDR3 length: 16 amino acids. The ends lost 3 bases at V and 9 bases at J; junction bases unmatched: 12. Germline V gene sequence: CDR1 SNHLY, CDR2 FYNNEI. DNA of the CDR3: TGTGCCAGCAGTGATAGGGGACAGGGAGGGCGACGGCCCCAGCATTTT. The encoded protein is CASSDRGQGGRRPQHF.

The chain links TRBV20-1 to TRBJ2-5, with 9 bases aligning to TRBD2. Germline V gives CDR1 DFQATT, CDR2 SNEGSKA (reference sequence). V lost 5 bases and J lost 2; bases outside the gene matches: 9. This CDR3 has 15 residues. The CDR3 here is CSASSAGGRQETQYF. DNA for the CDR3: TGCAGTGCTTCGTCGGCGGGAGGGCGACAAGAGACCCAGTACTTC.

V is TRBV5-1 and J is TRBJ1-1; D gene unclear. Germline CDR1 reads SGHRS; CDR2 reads YFSETQ. The CDR3 length is 14 residues. V lost 4 bases, J lost 4 bases, and 14 bases lay in between. CDR3: CASSPGAAGTEAFF. CDR3 nucleotides: TGCGCCAGCAGCCCCGGTGCAGCGGGCACTGAAGCTTTCTTT.

This clonotype was seen only a few times. The rearrangement links TRBV19 to TRBJ2-7, with D possibly TRBD1 on 7 matching bases. The germline V gene has CDR1 LNHDA and CDR2 SQIVND (reference sequence). V was pared by 7 bases and J by 5 bases, with 15 bases between. This CDR3 contains 13 residues. CDR3 loop: CASMDRRDNEQYF. CDR3 DNA: TGTGCCAGTATGGACAGGAGGGACAACGAGCAGTACTTC.